This T cell receptor (beta chain) was recorded in a study of cytomegalovirus exposure and HLA in healthy donors. Study-level background: Membership in the Caucasian-associated ancestry cluster was found for about four fifths of about 430 genotyped donors.

Germline CDR1 MNHNS, CDR2 SASEGT. This CDR3 has 16 amino acids. Germline trimming cut 2 bases from V and 7 bases from J; bases unmatched to any gene: 8. In the PCR, 60 Vbeta and 13 Jbeta primers were used. Some clones are missing from TCRdb's copy, which holds only in-frame ones; the method was immunoSEQ multiplex PCR. The sample contains some 85,000 clones, 84% of which appear only once. Whole-study results and caveats: Analysis was performed later, and it showed HLA-associated TCR beta chains to be more clonally expanded than equally common others. Several top significant clusters appeared, in a later analysis, to be linked to common viral pathogens. Available immune exposure information covered CMV serostatus only.

A note on this clone: Its antigen remains unknown.

The V and J genes are TRBV6-1 and TRBJ1-6; TRBD1 aligns across 7 bases. The specimen was PBMCs. The sequence came from a man aged 18 to 35 in good health and CMV-seronegative. CDR3 DNA sequence: TGTGCCAGCAGTGAATTGACAGGGAGAATCAATTCACCCCTCCACTTT. It yields the protein CASSELTGRINSPLHF.